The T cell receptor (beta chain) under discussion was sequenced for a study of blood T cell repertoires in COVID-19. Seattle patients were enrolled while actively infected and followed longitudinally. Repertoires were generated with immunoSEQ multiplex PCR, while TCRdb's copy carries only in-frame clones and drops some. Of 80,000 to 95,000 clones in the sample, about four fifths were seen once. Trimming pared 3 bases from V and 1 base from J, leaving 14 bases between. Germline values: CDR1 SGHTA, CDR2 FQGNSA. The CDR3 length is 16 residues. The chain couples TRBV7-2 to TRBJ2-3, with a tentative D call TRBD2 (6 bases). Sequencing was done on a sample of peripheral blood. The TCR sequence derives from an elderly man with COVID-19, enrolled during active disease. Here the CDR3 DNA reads TGTGCCAGCAGCTTTTCTGGGCGCGGGGGCACAGATACGCAGTATTTT. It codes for CASSFSGRGGTDTQYF.